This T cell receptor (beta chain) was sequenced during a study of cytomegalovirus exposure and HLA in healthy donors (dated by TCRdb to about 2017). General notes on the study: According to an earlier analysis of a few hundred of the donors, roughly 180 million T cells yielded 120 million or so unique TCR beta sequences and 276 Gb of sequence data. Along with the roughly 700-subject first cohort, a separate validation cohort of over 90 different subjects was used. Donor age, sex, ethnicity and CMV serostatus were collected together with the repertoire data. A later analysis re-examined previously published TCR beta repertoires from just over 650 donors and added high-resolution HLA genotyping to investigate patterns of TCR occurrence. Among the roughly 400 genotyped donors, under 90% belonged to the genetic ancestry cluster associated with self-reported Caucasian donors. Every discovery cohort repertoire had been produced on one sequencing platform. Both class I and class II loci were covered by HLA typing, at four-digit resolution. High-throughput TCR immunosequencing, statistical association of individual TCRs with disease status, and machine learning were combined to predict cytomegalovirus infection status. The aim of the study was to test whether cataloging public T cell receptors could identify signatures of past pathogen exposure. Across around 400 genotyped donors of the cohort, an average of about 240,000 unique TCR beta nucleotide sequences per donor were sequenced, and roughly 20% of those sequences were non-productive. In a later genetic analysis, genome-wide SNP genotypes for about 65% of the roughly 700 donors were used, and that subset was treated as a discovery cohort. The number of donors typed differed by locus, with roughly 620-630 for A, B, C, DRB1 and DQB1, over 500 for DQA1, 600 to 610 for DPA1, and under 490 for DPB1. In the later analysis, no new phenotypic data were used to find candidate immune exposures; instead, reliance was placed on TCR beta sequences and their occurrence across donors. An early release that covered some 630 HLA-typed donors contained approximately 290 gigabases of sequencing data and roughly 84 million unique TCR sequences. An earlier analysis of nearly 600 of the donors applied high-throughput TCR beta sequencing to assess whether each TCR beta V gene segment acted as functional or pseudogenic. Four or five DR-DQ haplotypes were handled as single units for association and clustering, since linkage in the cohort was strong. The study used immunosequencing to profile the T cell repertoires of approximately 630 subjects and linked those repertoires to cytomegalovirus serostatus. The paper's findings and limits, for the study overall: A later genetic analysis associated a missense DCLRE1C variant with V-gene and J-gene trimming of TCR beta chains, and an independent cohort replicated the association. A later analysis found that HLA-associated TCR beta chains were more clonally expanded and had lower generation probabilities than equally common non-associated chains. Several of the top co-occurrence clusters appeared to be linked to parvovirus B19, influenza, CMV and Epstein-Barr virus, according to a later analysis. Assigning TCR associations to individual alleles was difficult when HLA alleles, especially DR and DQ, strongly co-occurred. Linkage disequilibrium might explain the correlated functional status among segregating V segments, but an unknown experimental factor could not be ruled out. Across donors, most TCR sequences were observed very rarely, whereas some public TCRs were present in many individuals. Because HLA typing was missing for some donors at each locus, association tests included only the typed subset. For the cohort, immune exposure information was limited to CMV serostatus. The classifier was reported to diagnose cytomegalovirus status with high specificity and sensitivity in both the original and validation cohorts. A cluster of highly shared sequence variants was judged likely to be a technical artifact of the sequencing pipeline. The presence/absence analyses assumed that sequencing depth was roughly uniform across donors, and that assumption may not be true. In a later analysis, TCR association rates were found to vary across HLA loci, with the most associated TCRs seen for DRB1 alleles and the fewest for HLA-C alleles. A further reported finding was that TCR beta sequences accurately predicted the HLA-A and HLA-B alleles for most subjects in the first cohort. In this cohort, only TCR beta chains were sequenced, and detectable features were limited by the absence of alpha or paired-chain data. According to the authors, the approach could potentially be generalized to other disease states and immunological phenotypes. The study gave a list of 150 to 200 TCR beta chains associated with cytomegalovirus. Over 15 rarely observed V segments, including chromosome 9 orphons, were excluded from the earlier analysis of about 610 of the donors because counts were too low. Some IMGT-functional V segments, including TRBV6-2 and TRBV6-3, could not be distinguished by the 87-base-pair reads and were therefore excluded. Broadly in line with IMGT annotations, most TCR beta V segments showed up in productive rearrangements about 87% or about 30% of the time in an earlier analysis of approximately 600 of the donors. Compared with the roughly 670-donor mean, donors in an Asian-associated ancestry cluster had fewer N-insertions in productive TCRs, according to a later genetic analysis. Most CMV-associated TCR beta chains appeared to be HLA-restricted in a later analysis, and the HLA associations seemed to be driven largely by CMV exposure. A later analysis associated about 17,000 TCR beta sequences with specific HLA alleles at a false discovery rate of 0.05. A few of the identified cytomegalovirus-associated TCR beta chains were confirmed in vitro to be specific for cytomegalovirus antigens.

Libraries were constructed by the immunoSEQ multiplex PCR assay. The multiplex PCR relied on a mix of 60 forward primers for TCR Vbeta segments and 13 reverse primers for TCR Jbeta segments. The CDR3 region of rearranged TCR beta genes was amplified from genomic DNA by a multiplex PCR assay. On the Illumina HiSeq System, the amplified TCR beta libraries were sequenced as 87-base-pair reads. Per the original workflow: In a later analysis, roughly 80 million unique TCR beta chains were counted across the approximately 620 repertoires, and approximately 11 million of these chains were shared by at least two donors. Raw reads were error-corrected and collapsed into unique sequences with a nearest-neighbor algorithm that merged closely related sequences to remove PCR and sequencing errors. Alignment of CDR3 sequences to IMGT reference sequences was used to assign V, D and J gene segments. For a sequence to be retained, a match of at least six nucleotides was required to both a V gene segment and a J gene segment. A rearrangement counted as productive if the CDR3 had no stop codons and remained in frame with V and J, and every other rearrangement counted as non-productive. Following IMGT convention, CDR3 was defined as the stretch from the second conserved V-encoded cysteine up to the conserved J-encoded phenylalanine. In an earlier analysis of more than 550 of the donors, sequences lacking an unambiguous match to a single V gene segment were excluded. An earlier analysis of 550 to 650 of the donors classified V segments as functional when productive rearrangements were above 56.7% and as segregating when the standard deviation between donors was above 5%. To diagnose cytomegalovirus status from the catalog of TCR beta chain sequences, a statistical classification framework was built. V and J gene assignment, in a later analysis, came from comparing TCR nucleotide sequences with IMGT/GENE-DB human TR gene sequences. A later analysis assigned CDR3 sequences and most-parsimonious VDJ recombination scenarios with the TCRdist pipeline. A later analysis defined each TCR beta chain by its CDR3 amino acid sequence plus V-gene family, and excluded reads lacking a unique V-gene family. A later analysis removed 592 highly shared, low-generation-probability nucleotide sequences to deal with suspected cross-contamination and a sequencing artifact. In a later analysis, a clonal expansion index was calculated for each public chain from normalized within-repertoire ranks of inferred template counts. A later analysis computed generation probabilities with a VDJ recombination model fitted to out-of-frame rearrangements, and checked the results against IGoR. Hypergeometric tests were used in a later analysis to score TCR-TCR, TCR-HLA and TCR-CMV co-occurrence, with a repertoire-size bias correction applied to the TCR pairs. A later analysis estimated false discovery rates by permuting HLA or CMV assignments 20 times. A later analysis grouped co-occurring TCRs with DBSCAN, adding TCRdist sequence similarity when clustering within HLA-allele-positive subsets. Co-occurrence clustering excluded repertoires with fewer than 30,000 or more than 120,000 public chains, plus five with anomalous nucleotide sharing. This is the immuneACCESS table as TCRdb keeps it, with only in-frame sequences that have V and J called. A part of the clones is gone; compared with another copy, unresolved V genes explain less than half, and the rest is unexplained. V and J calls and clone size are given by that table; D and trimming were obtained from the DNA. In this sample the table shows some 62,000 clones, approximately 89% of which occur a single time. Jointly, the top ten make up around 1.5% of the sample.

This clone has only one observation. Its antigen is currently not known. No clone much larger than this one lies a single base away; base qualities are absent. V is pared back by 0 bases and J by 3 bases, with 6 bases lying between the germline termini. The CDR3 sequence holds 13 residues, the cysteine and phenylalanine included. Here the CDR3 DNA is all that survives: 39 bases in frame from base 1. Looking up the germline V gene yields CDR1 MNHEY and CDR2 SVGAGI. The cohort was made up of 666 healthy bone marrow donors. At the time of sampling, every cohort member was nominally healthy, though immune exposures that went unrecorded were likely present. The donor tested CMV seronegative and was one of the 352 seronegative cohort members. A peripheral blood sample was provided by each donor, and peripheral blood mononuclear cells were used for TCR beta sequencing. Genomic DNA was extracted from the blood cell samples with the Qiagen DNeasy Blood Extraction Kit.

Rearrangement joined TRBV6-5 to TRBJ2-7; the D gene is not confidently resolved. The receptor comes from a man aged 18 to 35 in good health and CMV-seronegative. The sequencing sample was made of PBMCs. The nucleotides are TGTGCCAGCAGTTACTCGGCCAGCTACGAGCAGTACTTC. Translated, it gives CASSYSASYEQYF.